Here is one T cell receptor (beta chain) with its context. The entry originates in a study of blood T cell repertoires in COVID-19. Looking at the study overall: Collection of acute and convalescent COVID-19 samples took place in the United States, Italy and Spain. Nucleic acid was either cDNA or gDNA, and it came from T cells, B-cell-depleted T cells, or PBMCs.

In the original processing: Reference gene primers were amplified, and this amplification served to estimate nucleated cell counts. Clones were read by immunoSEQ multiplex PCR, and TCRdb kept only the in-frame ones, dropping some. V and J calls and clone size are given by that table; D and trimming were obtained from the DNA. The sample holds approximately 210,000 clones, about 85% seen once. Sequences were obtained from peripheral blood. The source is a man in his 70s with acute or convalescent COVID-19.

The CDR3 region is CASMVGARTDTQYF. CDR3 nucleotide sequence: TGTGCCAGCATGGTGGGGGCGAGGACAGATACGCAGTATTTT. The chain uses TRBV6-5 and TRBJ2-3; D may be TRBD1 (6 bases). CDR1 is MNHEY, CDR2 SVGAGI, per germline. The V and J ends lost 7 bases and 3 bases respectively, with 14 bases between them. CDR3 length: 14 residues.